This TCR beta chain was obtained from a study of blood T cell repertoires in COVID-19. About the research overall: Samples came from the United States, Italy and Spain, spanning acute and convalescent COVID-19. The analysed material was cDNA or gDNA that came from T cells, B-cell-depleted T cells, or PBMCs.

The length of the CDR3 is 16 residues. Germline V CDR1 and CDR2: KGHDR, SFDVKD. J lost 6 bases, V lost 1 base, and 4 bases had no gene match. In the study's own analysis: Nucleated cell number was recorded as an estimate derived from reference gene primer amplification. TCRdb's table, derived via immunoSEQ multiplex PCR, lists solely in-frame clones and lacks some. V and J calls and clone size follow that table, whereas D and trimming were derived from the DNA. The table shows 200,000 to 250,000 clones, with about 79% occurring only once. The chain employs TRBV24-1 and TRBJ2-1, with 11 bases fitting TRBD2. Source material: peripheral blood. The TCR was taken from a woman in her thirties or forties who had recovered from COVID-19. DNA for the CDR3: TGTGCCACCAGTGATTTTAGCGGGGGGGCACCCAATGAGCAGTTCTTC. Encoded protein: CATSDFSGGAPNEQFF.